Listed below are T cell receptor beta chains from one sample, sequenced in a study of cytomegalovirus exposure and HLA in healthy donors. Clones were read by immunoSEQ multiplex PCR, and TCRdb kept only the in-frame ones, dropping some. The profile covers about 180,000 clones, with 85% appearing a single time and about 15% taken by the ten largest. Sequencing was carried out using PBMCs. The receptors come from a man aged 18-30 years in good health and CMV-seropositive. CDR3s include the opening cysteine and the closing phenylalanine or tryptophan. A row's size may be missing; if present it is once, few, many or a size class.

V: TRBV6-8
size: few
CDR3: CASRVGRVKTEAFF

V: TRBV30
size: few
CDR3: CAWSAGGEQYF

V: TRBV6-5
size: NA
CDR3: CASSYSRDPYGYTF

V: TRBV5-1
size: NA
CDR3: CASTPLGGTNEKLFF

V: TRBV2
size: NA
CDR3: CATQAGVPYSGANVLTF

V: TRBV6-1
size: NA
CDR3: CASSAPPGQGTYEQYF

V: TRBV19
size: NA
CDR3: CASSALAGTGFPYEQYF

V: TRBV7-2
size: NA
CDR3: CASSLTSGYEQYF

V: TRBV7-3
size: NA
CDR3: CASSPTGAYEQYF

V: TRBV5-3
size: NA
CDR3: CARSPPRRGPYF

V: TRBV7-9
size: NA
CDR3: CASSLAGQGNRGYTF

V: TRBV7-2
size: NA
CDR3: CASSFRRLASHNEQFF

V: TRBV4-2
size: NA
CDR3: CASSQDVSLNYGYTF

V: TRBV5-4
size: NA
CDR3: CASSLGLAGGSSHTQYF

V: TRBV10-2
size: NA
CDR3: CASSESTFIHTF

V: TRBV7-9
size: NA
CDR3: CASSLLAGGNQETQYF

V: TRBV5-1
size: NA
CDR3: CASSLAGGVNTEAFF

V: TRBV2
size: once
CDR3: CASSDFGGTEAFF

V: TRBV14
size: NA
CDR3: CASRLPGTGDDIQYF

V: TRBV6-5
size: NA
CDR3: CASSVRYNQPQHF